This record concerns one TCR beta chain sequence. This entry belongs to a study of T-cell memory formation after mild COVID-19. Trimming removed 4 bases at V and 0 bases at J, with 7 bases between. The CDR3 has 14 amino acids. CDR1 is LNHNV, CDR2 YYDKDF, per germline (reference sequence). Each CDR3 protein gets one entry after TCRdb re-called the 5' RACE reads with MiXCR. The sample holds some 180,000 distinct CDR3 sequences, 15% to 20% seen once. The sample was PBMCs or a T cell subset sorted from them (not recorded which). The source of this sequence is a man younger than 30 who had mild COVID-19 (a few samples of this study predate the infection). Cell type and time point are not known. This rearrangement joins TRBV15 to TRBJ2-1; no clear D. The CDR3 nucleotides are TGTGCCACCAGCAAAGACAACTCCTACAATGAGCAGTTCTTC. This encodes CATSKDNSYNEQFF.